Below are 30 T cell receptor beta chains sequenced from a single sample in a study of CD8 T cells in ankylosing spondylitis. One entry per CDR3 protein results from TCRdb running MiXCR on the 5' RACE reads. Seen here are 200,000 to 250,000 distinct CDR3 sequences, roughly a tenth observed once, and the top ten hold 2.6%. The sequencing sample was made of blood, either unsorted or a sorted T cell fraction (not recorded which). Receptor source: a male donor with ankylosing spondylitis or in good health (not recorded which).

This clonotype was picked up many times. The V and J genes are TRBV2 and TRBJ1-5; D might be TRBD1 (6 bases). The germline V and J ends were trimmed by 6 bases and 3 bases, with 12 bases remaining between them. CDR1 SNHLY and CDR2 FYNNEI come from the germline V gene. CDR3 size: 14 residues. The CDR3 DNA follows: TGTGCCAGCAGACCGGGACATTACAATCAGCCCCAGCATTTT. It yields the protein CASRPGHYNQPQHF. The whole variable domain, remainder taken from reference TRBV2 and TRBJ1-5, is EPEVTQTPSHQVTQMGQEVILRCVPISNHLYFYWYRQILGQKVEFLVSFYNNEISEKSEIFDDQFSVERPDGSNFTLKIRSTKLEDSAMYFCASRPGHYNQPQHFGDGTRLSIL.

This clonotype was observed many times. The chain links TRBV29-1 to TRBJ2-7; D gene ambiguous. CDR3 length: 13 amino acids. CDR1 and CDR2 (germline): SQVTM, ANQGSEA. V lost 5 bases to trimming and J lost 0 bases, with 11 bases between them. The CDR3 bases are TGCAGCGTTTGGGTTTTGTCCTCCTACGAGCAGTACTTC. This codes for CSVWVLSSYEQYF.

There are many counts of this clonotype. This chain uses TRBV20-1 with TRBJ1-5; a possible D gene is TRBD1 (5 bases). This CDR3 comprises 14 residues. The V end lost 2 bases, the J end lost 5 bases, and 13 bases lay between the germline ends. CDR1 is DFQATT, CDR2 SNEGSKA, per germline (reference sequence). Here the CDR3 reads CSARRPGGDQPQHF. The CDR3 DNA is TGCAGTGCTAGAAGGCCCGGGGGGGATCAGCCCCAGCATTTT.

This clonotype was seen a few times. The chain is built from TRBV11-3 and TRBJ2-1; TRBD2 is a possible D gene (6 bases). CDR1 is SGHNT and CDR2 is YENEEA in the germline V gene. The CDR3 contains 14 residues. V was trimmed by 5 bases and J by 5 bases, leaving 13 bases between them. The CDR3 bases are TGTGCCAGCAGCGGACTGGGCGGGAACAATGAGCAGTTCTTC. Its protein is CASSGLGGNNEQFF.

In its sample, this clonotype was seen many times. V is TRBV5-1 and J is TRBJ1-6; D is unclear. Germline CDR1 reads SGHRS; CDR2 reads YFSETQ. V dropped 0 bases and J dropped 14 bases, with 6 bases sitting between them. This CDR3 spans 11 amino acids. Written as DNA, the CDR3 is TGCGCCAGCAGCTTGGGGGGTTCCCTCCACTTT. It encodes CASSLGGSLHF.

This clonotype was seen many times. The chain combines TRBV2 with TRBJ1-5, with D perhaps matching TRBD1 (6 bases). The V end lost 8 bases, the J end lost 7 bases, and 12 bases lay between the germline ends. Germline lookup yields CDR1 SNHLY and CDR2 FYNNEI. The CDR3 contains 12 residues. CDR3 sequence: CASQRGGQPQHF. The CDR3 DNA is TGTGCCAGCCAAAGGGGGGGGCAGCCCCAGCATTTT. The full variable domain, its missing parts supplied by reference TRBV2 and TRBJ1-5, is EPEVTQTPSHQVTQMGQEVILRCVPISNHLYFYWYRQILGQKVEFLVSFYNNEISEKSEIFDDQFSVERPDGSNFTLKIRSTKLEDSAMYFCASQRGGQPQHFGDGTRLSIL.

This clonotype was seen a handful of times. CDR3 residues: CASSLGVTSDNEQFF. Written as DNA, the CDR3 is TGTGCCAGCAGCTTAGGAGTGACTAGCGACAATGAGCAGTTCTTC. The chain employs TRBV7-2 and TRBJ2-1, with 8 positions matching TRBD2. The CDR3 is made up of 15 amino acids. V dropped 1 base and J dropped 5; count of bases not matched to a gene: 4. Germline CDR1 reads SGHTA; CDR2 reads FQGNSA.

This clonotype was recorded at least ten times. V is TRBV29-1 and J is TRBJ1-4, with a weak D call TRBD1 (6 bases). With 4 bases removed from V and 8 bases from J, the gap between germline ends came to 14 bases. Germline CDR1 reads SQVTM; CDR2 reads ANQGSEA. CDR3 length: 13 amino acids. CDR3 protein: CSVAKHREEKLFF. Here the CDR3 DNA reads TGCAGCGTTGCCAAACACAGGGAAGAAAAACTGTTTTTT. The entire variable domain, with the rest obtained from reference TRBV29-1 and TRBJ1-4, is as follows: SAVISQKPSRDICQRGTSLTIQCQVDSQVTMMFWYRQQPGQSLTLIATANQGSEATYESGFVIDKFPISRPNLTFSTLTVSNMSPEDSSIYLCSVAKHREEKLFFGSGTQLSVL.

This clonotype was recorded at least ten times. The chain recombines TRBV20-1 with TRBJ2-3; D is undetermined. The CDR3 extends over 13 amino acids. V was cut by 2 bases and J by 7 bases, with 13 bases left in between. Germline V lookup: CDR1 DFQATT, CDR2 SNEGSKA (reference sequence). The CDR3 DNA is TGCAGTGCTAGATTAGGTAGTATGTATACGCAGTATTTT. Protein: CSARLGSMYTQYF.

At least ten counts were recorded for this clonotype. V is TRBV12-3 or TRBV12-4 and J is TRBJ1-2; D is undetermined. The V end lost 4 bases, the J end lost 8 bases, and 8 bases lay between the germline ends. The CDR3 is 11 residues long. The CDR3 bases are TGTGCCAGCAGTTCGGGAACGGGCTACACCTTC. Amino acid sequence: CASSSGTGYTF.

V and J are TRBV5-1 and TRBJ1-6, with 11 bases identical to TRBD1. Germline CDR1 reads SGHRS; CDR2 reads YFSETQ. V gave up 3 bases and J gave up 7 bases; unmatched junction bases: 0. This CDR3 comprises 14 residues. The DNA for the CDR3 is TGCGCCAGCAGCTGGGACAGGGGGAATTCACCCCTCCACTTT. Protein product: CASSWDRGNSPLHF. The entire variable domain, with the rest obtained from reference TRBV5-1 and TRBJ1-6, is as follows: KAGVTQTPRYLIKTRGQQVTLSCSPISGHRSVSWYQQTPGQGLQFLFEYFSETQRNKGNFPGRFSGRQFSNSRSEMNVSTLELGDSALYLCASSWDRGNSPLHFGNGTRLTVT.

This clonotype showed up many times. This chain connects TRBV27 to TRBJ1-5; the D gene is possibly TRBD1 (5 bases). This CDR3 contains 16 residues. Germline V CDR1 and CDR2: MNHEY, SMNVEV (reference sequence). The V end was cut by 3 bases, the J end by 5 bases, with 17 bases between. CDR3 region: CASSLFDGGRYQPQHF. Here the CDR3 DNA reads TGTGCCAGCAGTTTGTTTGACGGGGGAAGATATCAGCCCCAGCATTTT.

The CDR3 DNA follows: TGTGCCAGCAGCCTCGCGCACGAGCAGTACTTC. Encoded protein: CASSLAHEQYF. V and J are TRBV12-3 or TRBV12-4 and TRBJ2-7, with D hard to call. Trimming shortened V by 6 bases and J by 5 bases, and 8 bases separated the two germline ends. There are 11 residues in the CDR3.

The chain uses TRBV10-3 and TRBJ1-1; D gene ambiguous. Germline CDR1 and CDR2: ENHRY and SYGVKD. V was pared by 4 bases and J by 3 bases, with 9 bases between. CDR3 length equals 13 residues. The CDR3 DNA is TGTGCCATCAGTGCGGGTCAGGACACTGAAGCTTTCTTT. It specifies CAISAGQDTEAFF.

Notes on this clonotype: The junction departs from germline at one end; a sequencing error may be responsible. J is TRBJ2-6 and V is TRBV15; either TRBD1 or TRBD2 may fit D (5 bases each). The length of the CDR3 is 16 residues. Germline V lookup: CDR1 LNHNV, CDR2 YYDKDF (reference sequence). The CDR3 sequence: CATSRVLGTGASVLTF. CDR3 in DNA: TGTGCCACCAGCAGAGTCTTAGGTACCGGGGCCAGCGTCCTGACTTTC.

This clonotype was detected ten times or more. The chain is built from TRBV10-3 and TRBJ2-1, with D perhaps matching TRBD1 (6 bases). The length of the CDR3 is 15 residues. Germline V gene data show CDR1 as ENHRY and CDR2 as SYGVKD. Deletions cut 0 bases from V and 7 bases from J, with 13 bases between. CDR3 in amino acids: CAISESGGASNEQFF. In DNA form, the CDR3 reads TGTGCCATCAGTGAGTCAGGGGGAGCGAGTAATGAGCAGTTCTTC.

The V call is TRBV5-6, the J call TRBJ1-5; D gene unclear. Trimming cost V 4 bases and J 2 bases, with 13 bases left between them. Germline CDR1 and CDR2: SGHDT and YYEEEE. The CDR3 is 15 residues long. This chain's CDR3 is CASSTGYAGNQPQHF. CDR3 nucleotides: TGTGCCAGCAGCACTGGGTATGCGGGCAATCAGCCCCAGCATTTT.

The chain links TRBV19 to TRBJ2-3, with D possibly TRBD1 on 7 matching bases. V lost 5 bases and J lost 3, with 18 bases in between. The CDR3 is 16 residues long. Germline loops: CDR1 LNHDA, CDR2 SQIVND (reference sequence). The CDR3 coding sequence is TGTGCCAGTAGTCTATCAGGGGGGTTTGAGACAGATACGCAGTATTTT. Encoded protein: CASSLSGGFETDTQYF.

This clonotype was counted at least ten times. This rearrangement joins TRBV25-1 to TRBJ2-7; TRBD1 is a possible D gene (6 bases). V was pared by 2 bases and J by 12 bases, with 14 bases between. CDR1 MGHDK and CDR2 SYGVNS come from the germline V gene. This CDR3 has 12 residues. The CDR3 DNA sequence: TGTGCCAGCAGTGAACTGCCAGGGGCCATGTACTTC. Its translation: CASSELPGAMYF.

This clonotype was seen ten or more times. The chain has TRBV5-1 and TRBJ2-7; 9 bases align to TRBD2. The trim removed 0 bases at V and 3 bases at J, leaving 4 bases unmatched. The CDR3 runs 15 residues. Germline V gene data show CDR1 as SGHRS and CDR2 as YFSETQ. The CDR3 DNA sequence: TGCGCCAGCAGCTTGGAACTAGCGGGCGTCTACGAGCAGTACTTC. Translation: CASSLELAGVYEQYF.

There are many counts of this clonotype. The CDR3: CSARLSLRTLQSDNEQFF. Written as DNA, the CDR3 is TGCAGTGCTAGACTATCCTTACGGACTCTTCAGTCAGATAATGAGCAGTTCTTC. The chain employs TRBV20-1 and TRBJ2-1, with a weak D call TRBD2 (5 bases). The CDR3 is 18 amino acids. Germline-derived CDR1 and CDR2 are DFQATT and SNEGSKA (reference sequence). Trimming stripped 2 bases from V and 7 bases from J, with 27 bases between.

Ten or more counts support this clonotype. V usage is TRBV6-5 and J usage is TRBJ1-4; D unclear. V lost 2 bases, J lost 8 bases, and 15 bases lay in between. The CDR3 loop spans 15 amino acids. Germline lookup yields CDR1 MNHEY and CDR2 SVGAGI. As DNA, the CDR3 is TGTGCCAGCAGTTACAATATGGGCCGGGGAGAAAAACTGTTTTTT. It encodes CASSYNMGRGEKLFF.

Details on this clonotype: Given a much more abundant clone one base away, this may be a read error. V usage is TRBV10-3 and J usage is TRBJ2-1; either TRBD1 or TRBD2 may fit D (6 bases each). CDR3 length: 15 residues. Germline V gives CDR1 ENHRY, CDR2 SYGVKD. The CDR3 protein is CTISESRGAQNEQFF. In nucleotides, the CDR3 is TGTACCATCAGTGAGTCTAGGGGGGCTCAAAATGAGCAGTTCTTC.

The chain joins TRBV20-1 to TRBJ2-7; tentative D call: TRBD2 (6 bases). This CDR3 is 13 amino acids long. Trimming left V 7 bases short and J 7 bases short, with 20 bases between. Germline V gene lookup returns CDR1 DFQATT and CDR2 SNEGSKA (reference sequence). As DNA, the CDR3 is TGCAGTGTCGTCGACACCCGGGGGTTTGAGCAGTACTTC. Its translation is CSVVDTRGFEQYF.

This clonotype was recorded many times. The chain uses TRBV7-8 and TRBJ2-1, with 7 bases aligning to TRBD2. Germline lookup yields CDR1 SGHVS and CDR2 FQNEAQ. The CDR3 is made up of 15 amino acids. V lost 3 bases and J lost 4; bases outside the gene matches: 6. The CDR3 coding sequence is TGTGCCAGCAGCTTCCTGACTAGCCGGTACAATGAGCAGTTCTTC. Translated: CASSFLTSRYNEQFF.

This clonotype was recorded at least ten times. The gene calls are TRBV20-1 and TRBJ2-7, with D tentatively TRBD2 (5 bases). Trimming pared 3 bases from V and 2 bases from J, leaving 11 bases between. The length of the CDR3 is 13 residues. CDR1 is DFQATT, CDR2 SNEGSKA, per germline (reference sequence). CDR3 sequence reads: CSARDGLAYEQYF. CDR3 sequence (DNA): TGCAGTGCTAGGGACGGACTCGCCTACGAGCAGTACTTC.

This clonotype was seen a handful of times. The rearrangement links TRBV5-1 to TRBJ2-1; 11 positions match TRBD2. J lost 6 bases, V lost 5 bases, and 4 bases had no gene match. Germline CDR1 reads SGHRS; CDR2 reads YFSETQ. CDR3 length: 14 residues. The CDR3 region has the DNA TGCGCCAGCAGTTGGGGACTAGCGGTCAATGAGCAGTTCTTC. It yields the protein CASSWGLAVNEQFF.

This clonotype appeared many times. The chain carries TRBV5-1 and TRBJ2-1; D may be TRBD1 or TRBD2 (5 bases each). CDR1 is SGHRS, CDR2 YFSETQ, per germline. Between the trimmed V and J ends, which lost 4 bases and 5 bases, there was a span of 16 bases. This CDR3 spans 15 amino acids. DNA of the CDR3: TGCGCCAGCAGCCTGCCACGGGACGGTAACAATGAGCAGTTCTTC. Residues: CASSLPRDGNNEQFF. The complete variable domain, with remaining parts taken from reference TRBV5-1 and TRBJ2-1, reads KAGVTQTPRYLIKTRGQQVTLSCSPISGHRSVSWYQQTPGQGLQFLFEYFSETQRNKGNFPGRFSGRQFSNSRSEMNVSTLELGDSALYLCASSLPRDGNNEQFFGPGTRLTVL.

In its sample, this clonotype was seen many times. Here the CDR3 reads CASSRRERGDGDTQYF. The CDR3 nucleotides are TGTGCCAGCAGCCGCCGCGAGCGGGGGGATGGAGATACGCAGTATTTT. The chain links TRBV13 to TRBJ2-3; TRBD2 agrees at 9 bases. The CDR3 covers 16 residues. The V and J ends lost 5 bases and 5 bases, in that order; junction bases with no gene match: 11. The germline gives CDR1 PRHDT, CDR2 FYEKMQ (reference sequence).

The sample holds many counts of this clonotype. The chain joins TRBV7-2 to TRBJ2-5; D remains ambiguous. CDR3 length: 12 residues. Germline assignment: CDR1 SGHTA and CDR2 FQGNSA. Trimming shortened V by 0 bases and J by 6 bases, and 5 bases separated the two germline ends. CDR3 loop: CASSLAQQTQYF. The CDR3 DNA reads as TGTGCCAGCAGCTTAGCCCAGCAGACCCAGTACTTC.